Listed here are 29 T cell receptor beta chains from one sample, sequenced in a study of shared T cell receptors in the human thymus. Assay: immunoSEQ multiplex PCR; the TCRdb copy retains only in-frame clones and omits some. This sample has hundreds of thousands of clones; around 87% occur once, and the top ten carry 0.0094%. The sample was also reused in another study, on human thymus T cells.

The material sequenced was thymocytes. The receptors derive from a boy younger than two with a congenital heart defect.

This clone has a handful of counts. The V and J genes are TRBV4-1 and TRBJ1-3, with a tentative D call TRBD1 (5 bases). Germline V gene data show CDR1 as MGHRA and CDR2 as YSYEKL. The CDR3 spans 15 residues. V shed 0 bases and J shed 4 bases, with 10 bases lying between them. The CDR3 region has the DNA TGCGCCAGCAGCCAAGATCTGACAGCAGGAAACACCATATATTTT. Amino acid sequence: CASSQDLTAGNTIYF.

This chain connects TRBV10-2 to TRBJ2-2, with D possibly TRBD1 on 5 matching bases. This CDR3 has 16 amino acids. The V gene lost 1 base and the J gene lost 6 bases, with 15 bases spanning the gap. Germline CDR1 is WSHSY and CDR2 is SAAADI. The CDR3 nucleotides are TGCGCCAGCAGTGAGTTAGGGCTCCTAGGGGCCGGGGAGCTGTTTTTT. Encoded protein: CASSELGLLGAGELFF.

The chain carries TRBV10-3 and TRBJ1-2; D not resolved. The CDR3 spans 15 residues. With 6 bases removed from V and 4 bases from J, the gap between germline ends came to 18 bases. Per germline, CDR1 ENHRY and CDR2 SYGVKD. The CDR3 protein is CAISPSRLEGYGYTF. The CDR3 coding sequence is TGTGCCATCAGCCCCTCGAGGTTGGAGGGCTATGGCTACACCTTC.

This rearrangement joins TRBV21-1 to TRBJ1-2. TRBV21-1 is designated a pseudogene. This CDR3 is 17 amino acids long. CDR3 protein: CASSKVPGWGVSYGYTF. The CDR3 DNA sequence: TGTGCCAGCAGCAAAGTACCGGGGTGGGGAGTTTCTTATGGCTACACCTTC.

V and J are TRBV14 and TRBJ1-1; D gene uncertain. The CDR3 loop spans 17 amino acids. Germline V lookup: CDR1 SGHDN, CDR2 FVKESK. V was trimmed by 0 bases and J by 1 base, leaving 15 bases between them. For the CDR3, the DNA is TGTGCCAGCAGCCAAGATTATAGGGAGTTTGGGAACACTGAAGCTTTCTTT. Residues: CASSQDYREFGNTEAFF.

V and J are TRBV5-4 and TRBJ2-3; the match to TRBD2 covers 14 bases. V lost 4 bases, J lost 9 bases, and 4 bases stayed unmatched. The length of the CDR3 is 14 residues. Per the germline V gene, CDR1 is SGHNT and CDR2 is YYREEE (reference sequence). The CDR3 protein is CASSAGLAGDTQYF. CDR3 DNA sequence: TGTGCCAGCAGCGCGGGACTAGCGGGAGACACGCAGTATTTT.

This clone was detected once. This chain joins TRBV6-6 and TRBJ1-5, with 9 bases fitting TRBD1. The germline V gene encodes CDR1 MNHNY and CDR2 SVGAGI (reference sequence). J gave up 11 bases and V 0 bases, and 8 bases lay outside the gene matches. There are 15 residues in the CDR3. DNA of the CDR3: TGTGCCAGCAGTTACTCAGGACAGGGGCCCAAGGCCCAGCATTTT. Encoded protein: CASSYSGQGPKAQHF.

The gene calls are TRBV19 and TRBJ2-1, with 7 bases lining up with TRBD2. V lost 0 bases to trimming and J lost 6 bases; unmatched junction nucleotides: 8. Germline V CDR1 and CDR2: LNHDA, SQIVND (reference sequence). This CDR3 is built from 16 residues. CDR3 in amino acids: CASSIEARGSPNEQFF. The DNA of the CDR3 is TGTGCCAGTAGTATAGAAGCTCGCGGGAGTCCCAATGAGCAGTTCTTC.

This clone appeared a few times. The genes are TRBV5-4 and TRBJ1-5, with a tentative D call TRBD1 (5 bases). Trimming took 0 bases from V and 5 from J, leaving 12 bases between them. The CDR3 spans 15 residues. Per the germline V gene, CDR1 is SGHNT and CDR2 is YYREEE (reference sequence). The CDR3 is CASSLGPGKDQPQHF. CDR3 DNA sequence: TGTGCCAGCAGCTTGGGCCCAGGGAAAGATCAGCCCCAGCATTTT. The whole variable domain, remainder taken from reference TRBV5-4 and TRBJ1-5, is ETGVTQSPTHLIKTRGQQVTLRCSSQSGHNTVSWYQQALGQGPQFIFQYYREEENGRGNFPPRFSGLQFPNYSSELNVNALELDDSALYLCASSLGPGKDQPQHFGDGTRLSIL.

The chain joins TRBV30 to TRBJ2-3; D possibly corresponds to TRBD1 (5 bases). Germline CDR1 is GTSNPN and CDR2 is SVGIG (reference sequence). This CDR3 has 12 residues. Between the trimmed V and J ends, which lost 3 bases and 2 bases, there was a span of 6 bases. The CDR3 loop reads CAWRGATDTQYF. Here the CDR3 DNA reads TGTGCCTGGAGAGGGGCCACAGATACGCAGTATTTT.

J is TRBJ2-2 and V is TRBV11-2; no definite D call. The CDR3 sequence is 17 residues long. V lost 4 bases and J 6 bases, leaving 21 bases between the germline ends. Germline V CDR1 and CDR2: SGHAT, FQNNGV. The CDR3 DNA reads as TGTGCCAGCAGCTCTCGCGGTTATGAACATGTCGCCGGGGAGCTGTTTTTT. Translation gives CASSSRGYEHVAGELFF.

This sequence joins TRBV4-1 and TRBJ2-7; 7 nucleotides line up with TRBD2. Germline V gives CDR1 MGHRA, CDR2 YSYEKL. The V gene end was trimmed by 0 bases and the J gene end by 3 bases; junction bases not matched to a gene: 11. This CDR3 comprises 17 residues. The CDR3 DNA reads TGCGCCAGCAGCCAAGATCGACGGGGGAGGGGCGGCTACGAGCAGTACTTC. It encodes CASSQDRRGRGGYEQYF.

The DNA for the CDR3 is TGTGCCAGCAGCGCCTTCATCCTAGCGGATCCCATGGCCTACGAGCAGTACTTC. Amino acid sequence: CASSAFILADPMAYEQYF. The V and J genes are TRBV7-8 and TRBJ2-7, with 7 bases lining up with TRBD2. The junction had 18 bases not matched to a gene; V was cut back by 5 bases and J by 2 bases. The CDR3 consists of 18 residues. Germline CDR1 and CDR2: SGHVS and FQNEAQ.

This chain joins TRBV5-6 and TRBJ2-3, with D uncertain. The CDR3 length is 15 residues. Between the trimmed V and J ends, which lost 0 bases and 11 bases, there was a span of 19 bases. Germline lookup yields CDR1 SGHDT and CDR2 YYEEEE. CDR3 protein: CASSLDPTSRYEQYF. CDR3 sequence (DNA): TGTGCCAGCAGCTTGGACCCCACTTCTAGATATGAGCAGTATTTT.

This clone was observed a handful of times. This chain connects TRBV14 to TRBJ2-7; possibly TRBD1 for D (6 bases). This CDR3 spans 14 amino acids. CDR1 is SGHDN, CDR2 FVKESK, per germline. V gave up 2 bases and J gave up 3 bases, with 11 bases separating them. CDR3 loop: CASSQKTGIYEQYF. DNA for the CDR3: TGTGCCAGCAGCCAAAAGACAGGTATCTACGAGCAGTACTTC.

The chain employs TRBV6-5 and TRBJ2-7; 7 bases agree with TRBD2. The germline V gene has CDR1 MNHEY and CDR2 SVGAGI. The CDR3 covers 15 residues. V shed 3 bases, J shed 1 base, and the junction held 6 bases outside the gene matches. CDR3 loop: CASSYGEGRSYEQYF. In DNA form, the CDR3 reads TGTGCCAGCAGTTATGGGGAGGGCCGTTCCTACGAGCAGTACTTC.

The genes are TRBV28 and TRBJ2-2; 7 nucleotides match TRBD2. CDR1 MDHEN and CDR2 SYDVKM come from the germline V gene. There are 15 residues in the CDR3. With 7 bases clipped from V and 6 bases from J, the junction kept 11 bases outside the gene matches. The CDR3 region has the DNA TGTGCCAGCACCGGGGGGTCTCACCGCCCCGGGGAGCTGTTTTTT. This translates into CASTGGSHRPGELFF.

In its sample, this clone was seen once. The CDR3 coding sequence is TGTGCCAGCAGTGGATTCCGGGACAGGGAGTCTGAAGCTTTCTTT. Translated: CASSGFRDRESEAFF. The genes are TRBV6-1 and TRBJ1-1, with 9 bases that match TRBD1. The germline V gene encodes CDR1 MNHNS and CDR2 SASEGT. After removal of 4 bases from V and 6 bases from J, the junction contained 9 bases not matched to a gene. The CDR3 has 15 residues.

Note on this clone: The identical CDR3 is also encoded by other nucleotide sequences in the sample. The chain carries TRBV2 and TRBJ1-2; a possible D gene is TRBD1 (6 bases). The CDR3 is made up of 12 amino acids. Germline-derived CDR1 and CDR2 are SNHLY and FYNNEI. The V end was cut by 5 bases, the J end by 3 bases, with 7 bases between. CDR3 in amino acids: CASSPGDYGYTF. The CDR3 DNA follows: TGTGCCAGCAGTCCAGGGGACTATGGCTACACCTTC.

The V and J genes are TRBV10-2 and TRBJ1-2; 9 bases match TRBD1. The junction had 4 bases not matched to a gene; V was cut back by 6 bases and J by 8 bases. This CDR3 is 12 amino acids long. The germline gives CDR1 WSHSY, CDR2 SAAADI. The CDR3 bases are TGCGCCAGCAGACAGGGGGCGTTGGGCTACACCTTC. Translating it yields CASRQGALGYTF.

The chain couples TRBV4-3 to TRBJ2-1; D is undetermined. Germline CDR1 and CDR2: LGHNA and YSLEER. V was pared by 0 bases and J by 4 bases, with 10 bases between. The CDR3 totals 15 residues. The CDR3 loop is CASSQDLSEYNEQFF. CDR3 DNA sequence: TGCGCCAGCAGCCAAGATTTGTCTGAGTACAATGAGCAGTTCTTC.

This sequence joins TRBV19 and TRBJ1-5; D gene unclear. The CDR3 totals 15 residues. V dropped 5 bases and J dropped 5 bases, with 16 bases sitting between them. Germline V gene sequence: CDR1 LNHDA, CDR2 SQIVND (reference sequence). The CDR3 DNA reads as TGTGCCAGTAGTCCGGGGAAGGGTACCTATCAGCCCCAGCATTTT. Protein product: CASSPGKGTYQPQHF.

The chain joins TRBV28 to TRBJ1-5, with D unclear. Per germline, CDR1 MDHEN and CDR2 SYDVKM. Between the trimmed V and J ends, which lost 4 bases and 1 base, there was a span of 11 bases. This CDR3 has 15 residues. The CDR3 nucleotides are TGTGCCAGCAGTTCTCAGGTTTCAAGCAATCAGCCCCAGCATTTT. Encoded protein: CASSSQVSSNQPQHF.

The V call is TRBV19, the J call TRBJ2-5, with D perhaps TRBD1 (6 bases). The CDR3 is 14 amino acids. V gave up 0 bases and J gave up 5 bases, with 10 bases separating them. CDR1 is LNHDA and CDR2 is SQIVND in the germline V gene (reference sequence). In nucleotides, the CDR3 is TGTGCCAGTAGTATAGACCCAGGGGAGGAGACCCAGTACTTC. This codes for CASSIDPGEETQYF. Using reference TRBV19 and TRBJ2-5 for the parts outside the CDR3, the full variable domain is DGGITQSPKYLFRKEGQNVTLSCEQNLNHDAMYWYRQDPGQGLRLIYYSQIVNDFQKGDIAEGYSVSREKKESFPLTVTSAQKNPTAFYLCASSIDPGEETQYFGPGTRLLVL.

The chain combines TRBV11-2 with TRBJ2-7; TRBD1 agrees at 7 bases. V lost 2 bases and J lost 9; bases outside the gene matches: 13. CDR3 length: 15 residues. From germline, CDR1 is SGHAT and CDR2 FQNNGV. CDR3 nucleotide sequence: TGTGCCAGCAGCTTACCCGGGACAGAAAGATCTAGGCAGTACTTC. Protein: CASSLPGTERSRQYF.

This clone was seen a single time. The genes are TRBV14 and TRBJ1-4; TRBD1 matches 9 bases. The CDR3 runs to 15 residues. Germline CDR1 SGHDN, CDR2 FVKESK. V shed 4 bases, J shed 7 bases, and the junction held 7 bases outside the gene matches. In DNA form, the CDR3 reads TGTGCCAGCAGCCGGACCGGGACAGGGTTTGAAAAACTGTTTTTT. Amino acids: CASSRTGTGFEKLFF.

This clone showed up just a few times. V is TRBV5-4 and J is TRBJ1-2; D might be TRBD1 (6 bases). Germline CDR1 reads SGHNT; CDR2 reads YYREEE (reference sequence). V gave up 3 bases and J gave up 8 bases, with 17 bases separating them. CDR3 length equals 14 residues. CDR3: CASSSTHRVGGYTF. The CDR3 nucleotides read TGTGCCAGCAGCTCGACCCACAGGGTTGGAGGCTACACCTTC.

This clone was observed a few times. CDR3 sequence (DNA): TGTGCCAGCAGTCCGACAGGGGGCGAAGCCGGGGAGCTGTTTTTT. Translating it yields CASSPTGGEAGELFF. The V gene is TRBV2, the J gene TRBJ2-2; TRBD1 matches 10 bases. This CDR3 is 15 amino acids long. The ends lost 5 bases at V and 6 bases at J; junction bases unmatched: 6. Germline V gene sequence: CDR1 SNHLY, CDR2 FYNNEI.

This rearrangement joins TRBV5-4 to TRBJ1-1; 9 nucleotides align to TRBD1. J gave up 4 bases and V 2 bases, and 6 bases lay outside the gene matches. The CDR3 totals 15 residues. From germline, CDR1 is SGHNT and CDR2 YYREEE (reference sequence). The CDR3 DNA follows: TGTGCCAGCAGCTTCGTGAGACAGGGGGGCACTGAAGCTTTCTTT. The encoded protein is CASSFVRQGGTEAFF.